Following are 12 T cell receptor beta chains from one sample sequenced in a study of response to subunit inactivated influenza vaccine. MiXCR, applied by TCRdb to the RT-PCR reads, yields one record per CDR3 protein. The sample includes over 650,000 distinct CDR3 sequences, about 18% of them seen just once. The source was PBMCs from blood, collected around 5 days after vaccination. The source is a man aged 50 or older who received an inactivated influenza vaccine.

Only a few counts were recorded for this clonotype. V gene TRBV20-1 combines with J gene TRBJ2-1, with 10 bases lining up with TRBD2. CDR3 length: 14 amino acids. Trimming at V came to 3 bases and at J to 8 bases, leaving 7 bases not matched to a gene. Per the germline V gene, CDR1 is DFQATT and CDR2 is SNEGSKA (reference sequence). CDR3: CSASLASGGDEQFF. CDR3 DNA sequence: TGCAGTGCTAGTCTTGCTAGCGGGGGTGATGAGCAGTTCTTC.

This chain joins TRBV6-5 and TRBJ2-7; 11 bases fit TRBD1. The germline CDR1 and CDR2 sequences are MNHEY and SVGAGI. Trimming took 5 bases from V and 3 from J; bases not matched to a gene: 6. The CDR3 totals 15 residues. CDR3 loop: CASSTPGQGVYEQYF. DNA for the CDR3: TGTGCCAGCAGTACTCCGGGACAGGGGGTCTACGAGCAGTACTTC.

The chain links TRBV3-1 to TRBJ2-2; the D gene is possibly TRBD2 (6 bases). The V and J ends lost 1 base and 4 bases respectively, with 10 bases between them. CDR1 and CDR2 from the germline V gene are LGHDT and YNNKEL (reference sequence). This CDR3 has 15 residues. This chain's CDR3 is CASSQVRGGTGELFF. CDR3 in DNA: TGTGCCAGCAGCCAAGTAAGGGGAGGCACCGGGGAGCTGTTTTTT.

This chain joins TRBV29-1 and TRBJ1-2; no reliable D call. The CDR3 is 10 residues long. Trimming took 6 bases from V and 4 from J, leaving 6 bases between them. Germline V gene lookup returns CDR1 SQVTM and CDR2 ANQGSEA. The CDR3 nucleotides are TGCAGCGTGCTGAGCTATGGCTACACCTTC. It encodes CSVLSYGYTF.

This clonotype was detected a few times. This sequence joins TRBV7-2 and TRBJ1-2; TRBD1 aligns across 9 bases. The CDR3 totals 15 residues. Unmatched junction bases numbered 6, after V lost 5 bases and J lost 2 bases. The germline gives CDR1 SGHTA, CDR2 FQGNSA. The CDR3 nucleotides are TGTGCCAGCAGCCCTGGGACAGGGTACAACTATGGCTACACCTTC. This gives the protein CASSPGTGYNYGYTF.

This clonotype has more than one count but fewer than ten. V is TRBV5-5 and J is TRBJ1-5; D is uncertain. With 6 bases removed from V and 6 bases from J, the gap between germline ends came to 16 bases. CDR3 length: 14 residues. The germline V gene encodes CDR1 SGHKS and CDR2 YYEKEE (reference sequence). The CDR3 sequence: CASTQGPSTQPQHF. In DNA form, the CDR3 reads TGTGCCAGCACCCAAGGACCATCCACTCAGCCCCAGCATTTT.

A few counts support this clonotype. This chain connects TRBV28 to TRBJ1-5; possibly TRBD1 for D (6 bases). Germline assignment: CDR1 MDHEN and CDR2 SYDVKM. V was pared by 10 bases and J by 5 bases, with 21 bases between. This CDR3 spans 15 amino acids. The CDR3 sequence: CATLRDTRPHQPQHF. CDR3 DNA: TGTGCCACTCTCCGGGACACCAGACCCCATCAGCCCCAGCATTTT.

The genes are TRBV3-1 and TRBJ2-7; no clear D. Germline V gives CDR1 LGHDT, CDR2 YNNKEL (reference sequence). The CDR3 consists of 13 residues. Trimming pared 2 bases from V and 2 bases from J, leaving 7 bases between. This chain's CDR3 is CASSQTLPYEQYF. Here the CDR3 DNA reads TGTGCCAGCAGCCAAACACTACCCTACGAGCAGTACTTC.

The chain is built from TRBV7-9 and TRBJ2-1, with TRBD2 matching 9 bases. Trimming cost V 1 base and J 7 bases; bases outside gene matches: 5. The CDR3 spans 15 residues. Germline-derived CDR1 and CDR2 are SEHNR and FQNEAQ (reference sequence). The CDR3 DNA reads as TGTGCCAGCAGCTTAGGGGTAGCGGGGGATAATGAGCAGTTCTTC. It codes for CASSLGVAGDNEQFF.

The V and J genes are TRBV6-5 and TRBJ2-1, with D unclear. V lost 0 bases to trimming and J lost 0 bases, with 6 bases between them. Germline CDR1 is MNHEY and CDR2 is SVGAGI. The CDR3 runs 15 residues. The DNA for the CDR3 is TGTGCCAGCAGTTACTCCCACAGCTCCTACAATGAGCAGTTCTTC. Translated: CASSYSHSSYNEQFF.

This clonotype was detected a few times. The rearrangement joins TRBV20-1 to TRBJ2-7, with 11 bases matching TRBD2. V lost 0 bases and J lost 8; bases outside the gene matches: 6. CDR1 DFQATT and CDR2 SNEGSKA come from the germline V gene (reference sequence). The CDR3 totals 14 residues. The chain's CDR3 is CSARDRLAGTKQYF. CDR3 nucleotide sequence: TGCAGTGCTAGAGATAGACTAGCGGGAACAAAGCAGTACTTC.

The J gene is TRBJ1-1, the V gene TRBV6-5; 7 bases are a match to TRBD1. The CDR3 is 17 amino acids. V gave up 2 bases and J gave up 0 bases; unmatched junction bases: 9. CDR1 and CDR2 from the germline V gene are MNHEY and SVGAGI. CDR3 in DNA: TGTGCCAGCAGTTACCTTCCGGGACAGCGTATGAACACTGAAGCTTTCTTT. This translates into CASSYLPGQRMNTEAFF.